Detailed here is one T cell receptor (beta chain). Its antigen has not been determined. Taken from the germline V gene, the CDR1 and CDR2 loops are SGHAT and FQNNGV. The CDR3 goes from the cysteine to the phenylalanine over 14 residues. Nucleotide data are not available. TCRdb records Illumina HiSeq 2000 as the sequencer. 5'RACE template switching, by which a universal primer site and unique molecular identifiers were added, was used to make TCR beta cDNA libraries. Priming for cDNA synthesis came from the TCR beta constant segment, and two successive PCR amplification steps followed. For the original study's pipeline: MIGEC handled demultiplexing of the reads and grouping by UMI, while MiTCR was used to assemble and quantify clonotypes. Only TCR cDNA sequences supported by at least two reads were kept to exclude erroneous sequences. The tcR package was used for downstream repertoire analysis, and clonotypes were matched between fractions using CDR3 nucleotide sequence together with V segment. Antigen specificity was annotated against VDJdb with VDJmatch, allowing one amino acid substitution in CDR3. TCRdb reprocessed the reads into one record per CDR3 protein sequence, lacking DNA. These V and J calls derive from TCRdb rather than the authors' analysis. For this sample, the table gives about 430,000 distinct CDR3 sequences. In total, the top ten clones hold 1.4% to 1.5% of the sample.

The data stem from a study of T cells expressing NK-cell markers (dated by TCRdb to the early 2020s). In the study overall: Three sorted T-cell subsets (CD3+CD56+NKG2C+, CD3+CD56+NKG2C- and CD3+CD56-NKG2C+) from several donors had their TCR beta-chain repertoires profiled. Seven of the eight sequenced donors were HCMV-seropositive and one was HCMV-seronegative. The study sequenced eight donors, all healthy volunteers chosen at random: three men and five women. Illumina HiSeq 2000/2500, MiSeq or NextSeq was used to sequence libraries as 2 x 150 bp reads. What the authors observed across the whole study: Whether the expanded NKG2C-expressing T cell clones were specific for HCMV antigens remained unclear. In roughly 6 donors, the dominant CD3+CD56+NKG2C+ clonotypes were found to rank among the top 10 CD8+ clonotypes and to make up about 1.0-7.5% of CD8+ T cells. Those dominant clonotypes were again the most abundant among CD3+CD56-NKG2C+ cells in a handful of donors, at about 28.3-65%.

To determine HCMV serostatus, a commercial ELISA kit was used to detect HCMV-specific IgG in serum. Peripheral blood mononuclear cells were isolated from blood by Ficoll density gradient centrifugation. The chain links TRBV11-2 with TRBJ1-1; TCRdb indicates TRBD1, and absent DNA this call remains unverified. The clonotype comes from a woman aged 45-65 years in good health. Donor details come from another sample of the same person, matched by shared clones. Sequencing was done on a sample of blood T cells: a sorted CD56 or NKG2C T cell subset, CD4+ or CD8+ T cells, or bulk PBMC T cells (not recorded which). The CDR3 region: CASSLAGAPTEAFF.